This section outlines one T cell receptor (beta chain) sequence together with its context. Its antigen is as yet unknown. TCRdb keeps only in-frame clones here, not all; method: immunoSEQ multiplex PCR. Among about 88,000 clones listed, approximately 88% were seen once. The data were taken from a study of cytomegalovirus exposure and HLA in healthy donors. Overall study findings and caveats: It was reportedly the case that the classifier diagnosed cytomegalovirus status with high specificity and sensitivity. It was 150 or so TCR beta chains that were listed as cytomegalovirus-associated. Under in vitro conditions, three CMV-associated chains were confirmed as specific for CMV antigens. Many donors shared some public TCRs, even though most TCR sequences were rare.

Germline-derived CDR1 and CDR2 are KGHSH and LQKENI. This CDR3 region has 14 residues. V was pared by 6 bases and J by 11 bases, with 12 bases of the junction left unmatched. The sample taken for sequencing was PBMCs. The TCR originated in a woman aged 18-29 years in good health and CMV-seropositive. V is TRBV18 and J is TRBJ1-1, with TRBD1 matching 10 bases. The CDR3 DNA is TGTGCCAGCTCGGAAGGACAGGGGGGGAATCAGGCTTTCTTT. Protein product: CASSEGQGGNQAFF.